This T cell receptor beta chain was captured in a study of blood T cell repertoires in COVID-19. Only in-frame clones appear in the TCRdb table, and some are missing; sequencing was by immunoSEQ multiplex PCR. Seen here are about 210,000 clones, roughly four fifths observed once, and the top ten hold about 9%. Germline V gene data show CDR1 as KGHSH and CDR2 as LQKENI. Trimming took off 6 bases at V and 4 bases at J, with 13 bases between the two ends. The CDR3 is 15 amino acids. Specimen: PBMCs or T cells enriched from blood (not recorded which). The chain carries TRBV18 and TRBJ1-6, with a possible D match to TRBD1 (6 bases). The sequence came from a man in his forties or fifties who had recovered from COVID-19. CDR3 DNA: TGTGCCAGCTCCCCGACAGGAGATTATAATTCACCCCTCCACTTT. Its translation is CASSPTGDYNSPLHF.